The 28 T cell receptor beta chains presented below share a single source sample, sequenced in a study of blood T cell repertoires in COVID-19. Sequenced by immunoSEQ multiplex PCR; TCRdb stores in-frame clones only, minus some. The top ten clones hold around 6.3% of a sample with approximately 390,000 clones, almost 90% of them seen once. The sample taken for sequencing was peripheral blood. Source of these receptors: a man aged 18 to 35 with active or convalescent COVID-19.

The gene calls are TRBV5-6 and TRBJ2-1; 9 bases are shared with TRBD1. The J segment lost 7 bases and the V segment lost 3 bases, leaving 5 bases of the junction unmatched. This CDR3 has 14 residues. Looked up from germline, CDR1 is SGHDT and CDR2 is YYEEEE. The chain's CDR3 is CASSSRDRANEQFF. Here the CDR3 DNA reads TGTGCCAGCAGCTCCCGGGACAGGGCGAATGAGCAGTTCTTC.

The J gene is TRBJ2-4, the V gene TRBV4-1; the match to TRBD2 covers 12 bases. Germline V CDR1 and CDR2: MGHRA, YSYEKL. Losses at the gene ends were 5 bases for V and 2 bases for J; bases not matched to a gene: 4. This CDR3 contains 16 residues. The CDR3 nucleotides are TGCGCCAGCAGCTTTCTAGCGGGAGGGCCCAAAAACATTCAGTACTTC. Encoded protein: CASSFLAGGPKNIQYF.

The chain carries TRBV29-1 and TRBJ1-2; D gene uncertain. V gave up 5 bases and J gave up 1 base, with 8 bases separating them. This CDR3 comprises 12 residues. Looked up from germline, CDR1 is SQVTM and CDR2 is ANQGSEA. CDR3 residues: CSVPTVNYGYTF. The CDR3 DNA reads as TGCAGCGTTCCCACAGTTAACTATGGCTACACCTTC.

CDR3 nucleotides: TGTGCCAGCAGTGAAGGGCAGGGGGGTAGATATGGCTACACCTTC. Protein: CASSEGQGGRYGYTF. The rearrangement links TRBV6-1 to TRBJ1-2, with 7 bases identical to TRBD1. Germline V gene sequence: CDR1 MNHNS, CDR2 SASEGT. CDR3 length equals 15 residues. Germline trimming cut 1 base from V and 5 bases from J; bases unmatched to any gene: 7.

This chain uses TRBV6-2 or TRBV6-3 with TRBJ2-1, with a possible D match to TRBD2 (7 bases). The CDR3 covers 12 residues. Germline CDR1 MNHEY, CDR2 SVGEGT. V lost 1 base to trimming and J lost 14 bases, with 12 bases between them. CDR3 residues: CASSYFQGREFF. CDR3 sequence (DNA): TGTGCCAGCAGTTACTTCCAGGGGAGGGAGTTCTTC.

This sequence joins TRBV6-5 and TRBJ2-1; no clear D. The CDR3 is made up of 13 amino acids. CDR1 MNHEY and CDR2 SVGAGI come from the germline V gene. Trimming cost V 6 bases and J 5 bases, with 11 bases left between them. CDR3 bases: TGTGCCAGCAGGTCCGGGTCAAACAATGAGCAGTTCTTC. Its protein product is CASRSGSNNEQFF.

V usage is TRBV5-5 and J usage is TRBJ2-5; weak D call: TRBD1 (6 bases). V was cut by 1 base and J by 5 bases, with 12 bases left in between. The CDR3 is made up of 14 amino acids. CDR1 and CDR2 (germline): SGHKS, YYEKEE (reference sequence). The CDR3 region has the DNA TGTGCCAGCAGCTTGACCGGGACAACGGAGACCCAGTACTTC. This codes for CASSLTGTTETQYF.

The chain links TRBV6-1 to TRBJ1-5; D is ambiguous. Germline CDR1 and CDR2: MNHNS and SASEGT. The CDR3 has 14 amino acids. Trimming removed 3 bases from V and 7 bases from J, with 13 bases in between. The CDR3 sequence is CASSDSRGAQPQHF. CDR3 DNA sequence: TGTGCCAGCAGTGATTCCCGGGGTGCACAGCCCCAGCATTTT.

The V and J genes are TRBV27 and TRBJ2-3, with a weak D call TRBD1 (6 bases). The ends were cut back, 0 bases at V and 4 bases at J, with 26 bases in the middle. The CDR3 covers 20 residues. Germline-derived CDR1 and CDR2 are MNHEY and SMNVEV (reference sequence). Here the CDR3 DNA reads TGTGCCAGCAGTTTATCCCCAGGGGCTAGGGGGTTTTTGTTAGCAGATACGCAGTATTTT. It translates to CASSLSPGARGFLLADTQYF.

The chain joins TRBV9 to TRBJ2-1; D is possibly TRBD1 (5 bases). This CDR3 comprises 14 residues. Germline CDR1 is SGDLS and CDR2 is YYNGEE. Trimming took off 3 bases at V and 6 bases at J, with 13 bases between the two ends. The CDR3 DNA sequence: TGTGCCAGCAGCGACAGGTCTCGAGGCAATGAGCAGTTCTTC. As protein: CASSDRSRGNEQFF.

V is TRBV28 and J is TRBJ1-4; no clear D. This CDR3 comprises 15 residues. CDR1 and CDR2 (germline): MDHEN, SYDVKM. Trimming pared 7 bases from V and 7 bases from J, leaving 19 bases between. The CDR3: CASTRLRGGLEKLFF. In nucleotides, the CDR3 is TGTGCCAGCACCCGCTTACGAGGCGGCCTTGAAAAACTGTTTTTT.

The genes are TRBV6-5 and TRBJ2-7, with D possibly being TRBD1 (5 bases). From germline, CDR1 is MNHEY and CDR2 SVGAGI. Deletions cut 6 bases from V and 5 bases from J, with 17 bases between. This CDR3 has 14 residues. The CDR3 DNA reads as TGTGCCAGCAGCCTCGGACAAGAGTGGGACGAGCAGTACTTC. It is translated as CASSLGQEWDEQYF.

The chain is built from TRBV7-2 and TRBJ2-7; possibly TRBD1 for D (6 bases). CDR3 length: 14 amino acids. From germline, CDR1 is SGHTA and CDR2 FQGNSA. Trimming took off 6 bases at V and 3 bases at J, with 15 bases between the two ends. The CDR3 DNA sequence: TGTGCCAGCAGATCGGAGGACAGCTTCTACGAGCAGTACTTC. It codes for CASRSEDSFYEQYF.

This clone came up once. V is TRBV5-1 and J is TRBJ2-3; D is unclear. The CDR3 extends over 14 amino acids. The V end lost 4 bases, the J end lost 1 base, and 10 bases lay between the germline ends. Germline values: CDR1 SGHRS, CDR2 YFSETQ. The CDR3 bases are TGCGCCAGCAGCAGAGGCGAGGGCACAGATACGCAGTATTTT. Protein sequence: CASSRGEGTDTQYF.

The chain uses TRBV5-4 and TRBJ1-1; D is uncertain. CDR1 is SGHNT and CDR2 is YYREEE in the germline V gene (reference sequence). V was clipped by 0 bases and J by 2 bases, with 8 bases between them. The CDR3 runs to 14 residues. The CDR3 region has the DNA TGTGCCAGCAGCTTGGACAGCCTCAACACTGAAGCTTTCTTT. This gives the protein CASSLDSLNTEAFF.

This clone was seen a handful of times. This rearrangement joins TRBV28 to TRBJ1-4, with a possible D match to TRBD1 (6 bases). There are 15 residues in the CDR3. CDR1 and CDR2 (germline): MDHEN, SYDVKM. V was pared by 1 base and J by 7 bases, with 13 bases between. This CDR3 reads CASSLSQGLVEKLFF. CDR3 nucleotide sequence: TGTGCCAGCAGTTTATCACAGGGTTTAGTTGAAAAACTGTTTTTT.

V is TRBV28 and J is TRBJ2-2; 13 nucleotides match TRBD2. Germline loops: CDR1 MDHEN, CDR2 SYDVKM. The CDR3 extends over 16 amino acids. The V gene end was trimmed by 5 bases and the J gene end by 6 bases; junction bases not matched to a gene: 6. The CDR3 DNA follows: TGTGCCAGCAGTCCGTGGACTAGCGGGAGAGCCGGGGAGCTGTTTTTT. It encodes CASSPWTSGRAGELFF. The full variable domain, rest sourced from reference TRBV28 and TRBJ2-2, is DVKVTQSSRYLVKRTGEKVFLECVQDMDHENMFWYRQDPGLGLRLIYFSYDVKMKEKGDIPEGYSVSREKKERFSLILESASTNQTSMYLCASSPWTSGRAGELFFGEGSRLTVL.

The rearrangement joins TRBV12-5 to TRBJ2-7; 7 nucleotides agree with TRBD2. The CDR3 contains 17 residues. V shed 0 bases and J 4 bases; nucleotides not matched to a gene: 12. The germline V gene encodes CDR1 LGHNT and CDR2 FRNRAP. This CDR3 reads CASGLVLCWGGRYEQYF. Written as DNA, the CDR3 is TGTGCTAGTGGTTTGGTATTGTGCTGGGGGGGAAGGTACGAGCAGTACTTC.

The chain joins TRBV15 to TRBJ2-1, with 7 bases identical to TRBD2. V shed 4 bases, J shed 6 bases, and the junction held 12 bases outside the gene matches. The CDR3 covers 16 residues. Germline CDR1 is LNHNV and CDR2 is YYDKDF (reference sequence). The CDR3 sequence: CATSILAPGGPNEQFF. For the CDR3, the DNA is TGTGCCACCAGCATCCTCGCACCGGGAGGTCCCAATGAGCAGTTCTTC.

This sequence joins TRBV4-2 and TRBJ1-6, with 8 bases that match TRBD1. The J segment lost 10 bases and the V segment lost 5 bases, leaving 7 bases of the junction unmatched. The CDR3 runs to 14 residues. Germline V CDR1 and CDR2: LGHNA, YNFKEQ. The DNA of the CDR3 is TGTGCCAGCAGCTCTGGGACAGGCGACTCACCCCTCCACTTT. Amino acids: CASSSGTGDSPLHF.

The chain recombines TRBV7-8 with TRBJ2-3, with a possible D match to TRBD1 (5 bases). The CDR3 has 14 amino acids. Trimming removed 3 bases at V and 2 bases at J, with 9 bases between. Germline CDR1 reads SGHVS; CDR2 reads FQNEAQ. This CDR3 reads CASSLDKYTDTQYF. The CDR3 DNA reads as TGTGCCAGCAGCTTGGACAAGTACACAGATACGCAGTATTTT.

As for this clone: Other DNA sequences in this specimen translate into the identical CDR3. The CDR3, as DNA: TGTGCCAGCAGTTACTCCTTGAACACTGAAGCTTTCTTT. Translated: CASSYSLNTEAFF. The rearrangement joins TRBV6-5 to TRBJ1-1, with D uncertain. The CDR3 has 13 residues. The V end was cut by 0 bases, the J end by 0 bases, with 2 bases between. CDR1 MNHEY and CDR2 SVGAGI come from the germline V gene.

This chain links TRBV11-3 with TRBJ2-5, with 12 bases matching TRBD2. Losses at the gene ends were 5 bases for V and 2 bases for J; bases not matched to a gene: 6. The length of the CDR3 is 16 residues. Germline V gives CDR1 SGHNT, CDR2 YENEEA. CDR3: CASSPGLAGTQETQYF. In DNA form, the CDR3 reads TGTGCCAGCAGCCCCGGACTAGCGGGGACACAAGAGACCCAGTACTTC.

This chain connects TRBV4-1 to TRBJ1-1; possible D gene TRBD1, 6 bases. CDR1 MGHRA and CDR2 YSYEKL come from the germline V gene. V dropped 0 bases and J dropped 0 bases, with 11 bases sitting between them. The CDR3 has 16 amino acids. In DNA form, the CDR3 reads TGCGCCAGCAGCCAAGAAGGGGGGGGTATGAACACTGAAGCTTTCTTT. Translation gives CASSQEGGGMNTEAFF.

The rearrangement links TRBV4-3 to TRBJ1-4; possible D gene TRBD1, 6 bases. The CDR3 covers 16 residues. With 3 bases removed from V and 5 bases from J, the gap between germline ends came to 16 bases. Germline V CDR1 and CDR2: LGHNA, YSLEER. CDR3 sequence reads: CASSQRPGTSNEKLFF. CDR3 DNA: TGCGCCAGCAGCCAGCGTCCGGGGACATCGAATGAAAAACTGTTTTTT.

This chain uses TRBV6-5 with TRBJ1-2; no definite D call. The CDR3 totals 13 residues. V gave up 6 bases and J gave up 0 bases, with 8 bases separating them. Per germline, CDR1 MNHEY and CDR2 SVGAGI. The CDR3 sequence: CASRMGANYGYTF. The CDR3 nucleotides read TGTGCCAGCAGGATGGGAGCTAACTATGGCTACACCTTC.

This rearrangement joins TRBV2 to TRBJ1-2; D perhaps matches TRBD1 (6 bases). The CDR3 runs 12 residues. Trimming removed 7 bases from V and 4 bases from J, with 10 bases in between. Per germline, CDR1 SNHLY and CDR2 FYNNEI. CDR3 in amino acids: CASTKDSYGYTF. DNA of the CDR3: TGTGCCAGCACCAAGGACAGCTATGGCTACACCTTC.

The rearrangement uses TRBV4-2 and TRBJ1-2; D uncertain. Looked up from germline, CDR1 is LGHNA and CDR2 is YNFKEQ. The V end was cut by 2 bases, the J end by 6 bases, with 4 bases between. The CDR3 is made up of 11 amino acids. CDR3 nucleotide sequence: TGTGCCAGCAGCCAATCGGATGGCTACACCTTC. Translating gives CASSQSDGYTF.